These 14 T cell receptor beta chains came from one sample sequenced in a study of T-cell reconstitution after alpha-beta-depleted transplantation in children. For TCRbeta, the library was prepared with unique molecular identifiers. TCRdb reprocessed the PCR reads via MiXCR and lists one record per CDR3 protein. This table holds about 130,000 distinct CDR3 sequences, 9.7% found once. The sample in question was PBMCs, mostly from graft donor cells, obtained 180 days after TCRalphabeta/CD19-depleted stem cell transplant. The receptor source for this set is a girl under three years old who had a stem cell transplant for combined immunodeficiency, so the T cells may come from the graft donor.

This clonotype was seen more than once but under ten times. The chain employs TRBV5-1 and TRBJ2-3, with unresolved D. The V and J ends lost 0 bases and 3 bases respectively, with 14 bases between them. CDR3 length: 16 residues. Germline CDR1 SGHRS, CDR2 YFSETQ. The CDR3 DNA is TGCGCCAGCAGCTTGGAAACCCCAAAGGTGACAGATACGCAGTATTTT. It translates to CASSLETPKVTDTQYF.

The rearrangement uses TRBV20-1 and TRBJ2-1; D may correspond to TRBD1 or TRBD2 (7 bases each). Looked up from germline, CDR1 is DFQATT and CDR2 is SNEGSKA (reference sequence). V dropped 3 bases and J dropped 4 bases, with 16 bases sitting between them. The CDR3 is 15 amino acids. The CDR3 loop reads CSASPGGGGYNEQFF. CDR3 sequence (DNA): TGCAGTGCTAGCCCAGGGGGGGGCGGATACAATGAGCAGTTCTTC.

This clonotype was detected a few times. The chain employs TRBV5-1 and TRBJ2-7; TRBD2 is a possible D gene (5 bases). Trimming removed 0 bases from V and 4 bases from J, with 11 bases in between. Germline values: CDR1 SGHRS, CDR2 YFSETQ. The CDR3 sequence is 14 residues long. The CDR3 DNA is TGCGCCAGCAGCTTGGAAGGGCCGGGGTACGAGCAGTACTTC. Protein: CASSLEGPGYEQYF.

The DNA of the CDR3 is TGTGCCAGCAGCTTACCCCTGACAGGGGAGAGTCTCAATGAGCAGTTCTTC. Translating gives CASSLPLTGESLNEQFF. V and J are TRBV7-8 and TRBJ2-1; 8 nucleotides line up with TRBD1. With V trimmed by 2 bases and J by 6 bases, 12 bases remained unmatched. Germline values: CDR1 SGHVS, CDR2 FQNEAQ. This CDR3 spans 17 amino acids.

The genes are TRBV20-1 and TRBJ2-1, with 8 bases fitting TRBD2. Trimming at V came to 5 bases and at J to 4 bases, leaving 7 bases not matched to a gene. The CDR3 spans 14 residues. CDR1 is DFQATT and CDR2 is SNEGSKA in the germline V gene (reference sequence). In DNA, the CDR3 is TGCAGTGCTGTACTAGCGGAGGGGTACAATGAGCAGTTCTTC. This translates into CSAVLAEGYNEQFF.

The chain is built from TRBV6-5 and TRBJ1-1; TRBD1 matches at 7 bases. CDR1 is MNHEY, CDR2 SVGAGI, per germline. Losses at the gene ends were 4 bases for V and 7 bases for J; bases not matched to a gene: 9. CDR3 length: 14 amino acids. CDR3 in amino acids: CASSLTGLRLEAFF. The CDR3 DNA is TGTGCCAGCAGTTTGACAGGGCTGCGGCTTGAAGCTTTCTTT.

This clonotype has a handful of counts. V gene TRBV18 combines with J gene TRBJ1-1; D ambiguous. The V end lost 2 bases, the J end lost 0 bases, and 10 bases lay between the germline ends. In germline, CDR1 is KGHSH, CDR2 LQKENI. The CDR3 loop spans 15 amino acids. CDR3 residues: CASSPSLRMNTEAFF. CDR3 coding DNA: TGTGCCAGCTCACCAAGCTTAAGAATGAACACTGAAGCTTTCTTT.

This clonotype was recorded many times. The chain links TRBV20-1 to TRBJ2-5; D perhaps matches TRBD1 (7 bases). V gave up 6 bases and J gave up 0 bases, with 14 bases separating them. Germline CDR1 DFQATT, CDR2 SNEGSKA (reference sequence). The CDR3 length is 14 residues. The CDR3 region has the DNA TGCAGTGCGGGAGGACAGGCGTACCAAGAGACCCAGTACTTC. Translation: CSAGGQAYQETQYF.

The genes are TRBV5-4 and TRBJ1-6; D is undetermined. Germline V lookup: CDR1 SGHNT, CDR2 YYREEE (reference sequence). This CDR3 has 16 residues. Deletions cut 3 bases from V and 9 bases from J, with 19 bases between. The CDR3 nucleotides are TGTGCCAGCAGCTCTGGTATGGCCGAATTTGGTTCACCCCTCCACTTT. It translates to CASSSGMAEFGSPLHF. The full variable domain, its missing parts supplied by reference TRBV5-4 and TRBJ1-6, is ETGVTQSPTHLIKTRGQQVTLRCSSQSGHNTVSWYQQALGQGPQFIFQYYREEENGRGNFPPRFSGLQFPNYSSELNVNALELDDSALYLCASSSGMAEFGSPLHFGNGTRLTVT.

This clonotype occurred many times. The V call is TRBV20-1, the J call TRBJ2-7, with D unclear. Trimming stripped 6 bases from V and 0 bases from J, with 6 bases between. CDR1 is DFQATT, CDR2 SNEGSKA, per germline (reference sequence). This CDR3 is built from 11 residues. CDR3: CSAQLSYEQYF. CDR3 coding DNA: TGCAGTGCCCAACTCTCCTACGAGCAGTACTTC.

DNA of the CDR3: TGTGCCAGCAGTGAATATTCCGGGAACTATGGCTACACCTTC. It specifies CASSEYSGNYGYTF. The chain carries TRBV25-1 and TRBJ1-2, with D uncertain. This CDR3 is 14 amino acids long. Between the trimmed V and J ends, which lost 0 bases and 2 bases, there was a span of 7 bases. Germline V gene data show CDR1 as MGHDK and CDR2 as SYGVNS.

CDR3 sequence (DNA): TGTGCCAGCAGTTACCCGGGACAGGGTGGCAATCAGCCCCAGCATTTT. Amino acid sequence: CASSYPGQGGNQPQHF. The chain links TRBV6-5 to TRBJ1-5; 9 bases align to TRBD1. V lost 2 bases, J lost 2 bases, and 4 bases stayed unmatched. Germline values: CDR1 MNHEY, CDR2 SVGAGI. CDR3 length: 16 residues.

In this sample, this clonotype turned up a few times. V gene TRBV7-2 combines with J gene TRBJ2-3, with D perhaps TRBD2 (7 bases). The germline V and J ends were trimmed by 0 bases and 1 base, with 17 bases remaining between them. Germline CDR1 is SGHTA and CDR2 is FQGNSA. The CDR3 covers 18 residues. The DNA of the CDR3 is TGTGCCAGCAGCTTAGCATCCCTGGGAGGGGGGGGCACAGATACGCAGTATTTT. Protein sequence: CASSLASLGGGGTDTQYF.

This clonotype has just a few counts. The CDR3, as DNA: TGTGCCAGCAGCCCGGGACAGGGGGTACTCAATGAGCAGTTCTTC. This codes for CASSPGQGVLNEQFF. The V and J genes are TRBV5-6 and TRBJ2-1; TRBD1 matches 11 bases. Losses at the gene ends were 4 bases for V and 6 bases for J; bases not matched to a gene: 6. Per germline, CDR1 SGHDT and CDR2 YYEEEE. The CDR3 is 15 residues long.